Listed below are T cell receptor beta chains from one sample, sequenced in a study of cytomegalovirus exposure and HLA in healthy donors. TCRdb's table, derived via immunoSEQ multiplex PCR, lists solely in-frame clones and lacks some. The sample contains about 120,000 clones, around 77% of which appear only once. Sample: PBMCs. The receptors stem from a man aged 35 to 55 in good health and CMV-seropositive. Both conserved end residues are part of each CDR3. The D gene is left open where the match is weak. Part of the rows lack a size; the others show once, few, many or a class for expanded clones.

cdr3_nt: TGTGCCAGCAGTTTATCACCGGCAGCGGGATACGAGCAGTACTTC; cdr3_aa: CASSLSPAAGYEQYF; clone_size: .; d_call: TRBD2; j_call: TRBJ2-7; v_call: TRBV27
cdr3_nt: TGTGCCAGCAGTGACTCCGGGACAGATGGCTATGGCTACACCTTC; cdr3_aa: CASSDSGTDGYGYTF; clone_size: .; d_call: TRBD1; j_call: TRBJ1-2; v_call: TRBV6-4
cdr3_nt: TGTGCCAGCAGTTTAATCGGACAGGGTAATGAAAAACTGTTTTTT; cdr3_aa: CASSLIGQGNEKLFF; clone_size: .; d_call: TRBD1; j_call: TRBJ1-4; v_call: TRBV27
cdr3_nt: TGTGCCAGCAGTTTATGGGGCCAGGGGCTATCCGGGGAGCTGTTTTTT; cdr3_aa: CASSLWGQGLSGELFF; clone_size: .; d_call: .; j_call: TRBJ2-2; v_call: TRBV28
cdr3_nt: TGTGCCACTGGGGGACAGGGGGGTATGACCCTTTATCAGCCCCAGCATTTT; cdr3_aa: CATGGQGGMTLYQPQHF; clone_size: .; d_call: TRBD1; j_call: TRBJ1-5; v_call: TRBV15
cdr3_nt: TGTGCCAGCAGCATTAAAAGCGGGATTTCCGCTGAAGCTTTCTTT; cdr3_aa: CASSIKSGISAEAFF; clone_size: .; d_call: .; j_call: TRBJ1-1; v_call: TRBV4-2
cdr3_nt: TGCGCCAGCAGCCGGGACAGTTACAATGAGCAGTTCTTC; cdr3_aa: CASSRDSYNEQFF; clone_size: once; d_call: TRBD1; j_call: TRBJ2-1; v_call: TRBV10-2
cdr3_nt: TGTGCCAGCAGTTTAATTTTGGGGAGGTCTAATGAAAAACTGTTTTTT; cdr3_aa: CASSLILGRSNEKLFF; clone_size: .; d_call: .; j_call: TRBJ1-4; v_call: TRBV28
cdr3_nt: TGTGCCAGCAGCTTAGTGGGACAGGGGACTTCACCCCTCCACTTT; cdr3_aa: CASSLVGQGTSPLHF; clone_size: .; d_call: TRBD1; j_call: TRBJ1-6; v_call: TRBV7-6
cdr3_nt: TGTGCCAGCAGTTTAACAAGGGGGCCCGGGGAGCTGTTTTTT; cdr3_aa: CASSLTRGPGELFF; clone_size: .; d_call: TRBD1; j_call: TRBJ2-2; v_call: TRBV27
cdr3_nt: TGTGCCAGCAGCCAAGAGGTTAGAAGAGAGACCCAGTACTTC; cdr3_aa: CASSQEVRRETQYF; clone_size: .; d_call: .; j_call: TRBJ2-5; v_call: TRBV14
cdr3_nt: TGCGCCAGCAGCTTGGCACTTTCCGGGGAGCTGTTTTTT; cdr3_aa: CASSLALSGELFF; clone_size: .; d_call: .; j_call: TRBJ2-2; v_call: TRBV5-1
cdr3_nt: TGTGCCAGTACCCATTGGGAGGCAGTTAGCAATCAGCCCCAGCATTTT; cdr3_aa: CASTHWEAVSNQPQHF; clone_size: .; d_call: .; j_call: TRBJ1-5; v_call: TRBV19
cdr3_nt: TGTGCCTGGAGTGTAGGACAGAAACTGAACACTGAAGCTTTCTTT; cdr3_aa: CAWSVGQKLNTEAFF; clone_size: few; d_call: .; j_call: TRBJ1-1; v_call: TRBV30
cdr3_nt: TGTGCCATCAGTGCCCCGAGGGCTAGCGAGAGCACAGATACGCAGTATTTT; cdr3_aa: CAISAPRASESTDTQYF; clone_size: .; d_call: .; j_call: TRBJ2-3; v_call: TRBV10-3
cdr3_nt: TGTGCCAGCAGCCAAGATTCTCAGCGGGGGTCCTACGAGCAGTACTTC; cdr3_aa: CASSQDSQRGSYEQYF; clone_size: .; d_call: TRBD2; j_call: TRBJ2-7; v_call: TRBV14
cdr3_nt: TGTGCCAGCAGCTCGATACCGGGACCGGGGGGGTCCTACGAGCAGTACTTC; cdr3_aa: CASSSIPGPGGSYEQYF; clone_size: .; d_call: TRBD2; j_call: TRBJ2-7; v_call: TRBV7-2
cdr3_nt: TGTGCCAGCAGCCAAGATCTGGGGAGCGAGCAGTACTTC; cdr3_aa: CASSQDLGSEQYF; clone_size: .; d_call: .; j_call: TRBJ2-7; v_call: TRBV14
cdr3_nt: TGTGCCAGCAACGGACAGGGCGGTAACTATGGCTACACCTTC; cdr3_aa: CASNGQGGNYGYTF; clone_size: .; d_call: TRBD1; j_call: TRBJ1-2; v_call: TRBV2
cdr3_nt: TGTGCCAGCAGTTTAGGGACAGGGTTGAACACTGAAGCTTTCTTT; cdr3_aa: CASSLGTGLNTEAFF; clone_size: .; d_call: TRBD1; j_call: TRBJ1-1; v_call: TRBV28
cdr3_nt: TGTGCCAGCAGTGCAGGACAGGGAGTCCAAGAGACCCAGTACTTC; cdr3_aa: CASSAGQGVQETQYF; clone_size: .; d_call: TRBD1; j_call: TRBJ2-5; v_call: TRBV28
cdr3_nt: TGTGCCAGCAGCTTATTGGCGGGGGGGGCAGATACGCAGTATTTT; cdr3_aa: CASSLLAGGADTQYF; clone_size: .; d_call: TRBD2; j_call: TRBJ2-3; v_call: TRBV7-3
cdr3_nt: TGCGCCAGCAGCACGGGACACGGATACTATGGCTACACCTTC; cdr3_aa: CASSTGHGYYGYTF; clone_size: .; d_call: .; j_call: TRBJ1-2; v_call: TRBV5-1
cdr3_nt: TGCGCCAGCAGCCTGGGACAGGGGAAAGATACGCAGTATTTT; cdr3_aa: CASSLGQGKDTQYF; clone_size: .; d_call: TRBD1; j_call: TRBJ2-3; v_call: TRBV5-1
cdr3_nt: TGTGCCAGGTTCTTAATCCGGGACAGGGATTCAACCTATAATTCACCCCTCCACTTT; cdr3_aa: CARFLIRDRDSTYNSPLHF; clone_size: .; d_call: TRBD1; j_call: TRBJ1-6; v_call: TRBV5-6
cdr3_nt: TGTGCCAGCAGTTCCTTGGGCGCAGGGTTAAACTATGGCTACACCTTC; cdr3_aa: CASSSLGAGLNYGYTF; clone_size: .; d_call: .; j_call: TRBJ1-2; v_call: TRBV27
cdr3_nt: TGTGCCAGCAGTTTTGAGGGTCCCTACGAGCAGTACTTC; cdr3_aa: CASSFEGPYEQYF; clone_size: .; d_call: .; j_call: TRBJ2-7; v_call: TRBV28
cdr3_nt: TGCGCCAGCAGCCAGCTCCCAGGGGGCTTCTACGAGCAGTACTTC; cdr3_aa: CASSQLPGGFYEQYF; clone_size: .; d_call: TRBD1; j_call: TRBJ2-7; v_call: TRBV4-1
cdr3_nt: TGTGCCAGCAGCTTGAGGTCGGCATCCTACGAGCAGTACTTC; cdr3_aa: CASSLRSASYEQYF; clone_size: .; d_call: .; j_call: TRBJ2-7; v_call: TRBV7-6
cdr3_nt: TGTGCCAGCAGTTCCGGGGGCACTGAAGCTTTCTTT; cdr3_aa: CASSSGGTEAFF; clone_size: .; d_call: .; j_call: TRBJ1-1; v_call: TRBV27
cdr3_nt: TGTGCCAGTAGTATAACGGCAGGGGGAACCGGGGAGCTGTTTTTT; cdr3_aa: CASSITAGGTGELFF; clone_size: once; d_call: TRBD1; j_call: TRBJ2-2; v_call: TRBV19
cdr3_nt: TGTGCCAGCAGCCCCTTAGCGGGGGGCAGCTCCTACGAGCAGTACTTC; cdr3_aa: CASSPLAGGSSYEQYF; clone_size: .; d_call: TRBD2; j_call: TRBJ2-7; v_call: TRBV7-6
cdr3_nt: TGTGCCAGCAGCGAGGTAGAGGATACGCAGTATTTT; cdr3_aa: CASSEVEDTQYF; clone_size: once; d_call: .; j_call: TRBJ2-3; v_call: TRBV7-9
cdr3_nt: TGCGCCAGCAGCCAAGATATTGGACAGGGGGACTATGGCTACACCTTC; cdr3_aa: CASSQDIGQGDYGYTF; clone_size: once; d_call: TRBD1; j_call: TRBJ1-2; v_call: TRBV4-3
cdr3_nt: TGTGCCAGCAGCCCCGGGGGGGCTGCTAAGGGGGGCTACACCTTC; cdr3_aa: CASSPGGAAKGGYTF; clone_size: .; d_call: .; j_call: TRBJ1-2; v_call: TRBV28
cdr3_nt: TGTGCCAGCAGGGCTAGCGGGGGGAGCACAGATACGCAGTATTTT; cdr3_aa: CASRASGGSTDTQYF; clone_size: once; d_call: TRBD2; j_call: TRBJ2-3; v_call: TRBV6-1
cdr3_nt: TGTGCCAGCTCACCGACAGGGGATATTCGCTCCTACGAGCAGTACTTC; cdr3_aa: CASSPTGDIRSYEQYF; clone_size: .; d_call: TRBD1; j_call: TRBJ2-7; v_call: TRBV18
cdr3_nt: TGTGCCAGCAGTTACTCTCGGGATACGCAGTATTTT; cdr3_aa: CASSYSRDTQYF; clone_size: .; d_call: .; j_call: TRBJ2-3; v_call: TRBV6-5
cdr3_nt: TGTGCCAGCAGGTCAACAGGGGGACTTCGTGAAGCTTTCTTT; cdr3_aa: CASRSTGGLREAFF; clone_size: .; d_call: TRBD1; j_call: TRBJ1-1; v_call: TRBV6-5
cdr3_nt: TGCGCCAGCAGCGGAGAACTAGTCTCCTCACGGGCTGAGCAGTTCTTC; cdr3_aa: CASSGELVSSRAEQFF; clone_size: few; d_call: .; j_call: TRBJ2-1; v_call: TRBV5-1
cdr3_nt: TGTGCCAGCAGTTTATCGGGACAGAACAGGAGGGAACTGTTTTTT; cdr3_aa: CASSLSGQNRRELFF; clone_size: .; d_call: TRBD1; j_call: TRBJ1-4; v_call: TRBV28
cdr3_nt: TGTGCCAGCAGCGCCGGGACATCATTAAACACCATATATTTT; cdr3_aa: CASSAGTSLNTIYF; clone_size: .; d_call: .; j_call: TRBJ1-3; v_call: TRBV9
cdr3_nt: TGTGCCAGCAGCCCTACTACGGCGAACACTGAAGCTTTCTTT; cdr3_aa: CASSPTTANTEAFF; clone_size: .; d_call: .; j_call: TRBJ1-1; v_call: TRBV11-2
cdr3_nt: TGTGCCAGCACGAGGGGGATGGTGAACACTGAAGCTTTCTTT; cdr3_aa: CASTRGMVNTEAFF; clone_size: .; d_call: .; j_call: TRBJ1-1; v_call: TRBV28
cdr3_nt: TGTGCCAGCAGCAAAGGCAGAATCTCCTATAATTCACCCCTCCACTTT; cdr3_aa: CASSKGRISYNSPLHF; clone_size: .; d_call: .; j_call: TRBJ1-6; v_call: TRBV21-1